What follows are 3 T cell receptor beta chains derived from one specimen sequenced in a study of blood T cell repertoires in COVID-19. Profiled with immunoSEQ multiplex PCR; TCRdb holds only in-frame clones, not every one. In the table there are about 260,000 clones, 88% of which are singletons. Sequencing was carried out using PBMCs or T cells enriched from blood (not recorded which). The receptor set was obtained from a woman aged 40 to 50 with acute COVID-19.

The rearrangement links TRBV7-9 to TRBJ1-6; D is possibly TRBD1 (6 bases). V lost 6 bases and J lost 6, with 12 bases in between. The CDR3 is 14 amino acids. The germline gives CDR1 SEHNR, CDR2 FQNEAQ (reference sequence). The CDR3: CASSPGQINSPLHF. The CDR3 region has the DNA TGTGCCAGCAGTCCGGGACAAATTAATTCACCCCTCCACTTT.

Concerning this clone: A read error may produce the germline difference seen at one junction end. Other DNA sequences in the sample encode the same CDR3. The V call is TRBV15, the J call TRBJ2-5; TRBD1 matches 8 bases. CDR1 is LNHNV and CDR2 is YYDKDF in the germline V gene (reference sequence). This CDR3 has 14 amino acids. The CDR3 loop is CATSRDRGWETQYF. The CDR3 region has the DNA TGTGCCACCAGCCGAGACAGGGGATGGGAGACCCAGTACTTC.

In this sample, this clone turned up once. This sequence joins TRBV11-3 and TRBJ2-5; possible D gene TRBD2, 6 bases. The germline gives CDR1 SGHNT, CDR2 YENEEA. This CDR3 is built from 14 residues. Trimming pared 1 base from V and 5 bases from J, leaving 11 bases between. CDR3 protein: CASSLGGTAETQYF. The CDR3 DNA is TGTGCCAGCAGCTTAGGTGGGACTGCGGAGACCCAGTACTTC. The full variable domain, in which reference TRBV11-3 and TRBJ2-5 provide the parts outside the CDR3, is EAGVVQSPRYKIIEKKQPVAFWCNPISGHNTLYWYLQNLGQGPELLIRYENEEAVDDSQLPKDRFSAERLKGVDSTLKIQPAELGDSAVYLCASSLGGTAETQYFGPGTRLLVL.